The entry below gives a single TCR beta chain sequence along with its context. These data come from a study of OX40 agonist ivuxolimab in advanced cancers. Study in general: Dose-escalation subjects each had hepatocellular carcinoma, melanoma, renal cell or head and neck cancer. Partial responses were achieved by three patients: one hepatocellular carcinoma, two cutaneous melanoma. Participants, 82.7% male, averaged roughly 60 years of age, ranging from roughly 23 to 90.

Produced via immunoSEQ multiplex PCR; TCRdb's table is partial and in-frame only. The sample records fewer than 70,000 clones, roughly 82% being singletons. The V and J ends lost 6 bases and 7 bases, in that order; junction bases with no gene match: 10. Germline CDR1 reads LNHDA; CDR2 reads SQIVND (reference sequence). The CDR3 has 15 amino acids. People who had autoimmune disease history or systemic immunosuppression were excluded. The receptor was isolated from an adult with an advanced solid tumor such as melanoma, head and neck, liver or kidney cancer. The source material was CD4+ or CD8+ T cells sorted from blood, sampled in a trial of the OX40 agonist ivuxolimab. The chain joins TRBV19 to TRBJ1-2, with 11 bases matching TRBD1. CDR3 sequence reads: CASSSPGTGGVGYTF. The DNA for the CDR3 is TGTGCCAGTAGCTCGCCCGGGACAGGGGGAGTTGGCTACACCTTC.